This entry is about one T cell receptor beta chain. Antigen: not known. Sequencing was performed with immunoSEQ multiplex PCR; in TCRdb, only in-frame clones are kept and a portion is missing. Among 150,000 or so clones, about nine tenths were seen once, and the ten largest hold around 2.8%. These data are taken from a study of T cell responses to AZD1222 COVID-19 vaccine. Whole-study findings and limits: Reports indicate that nearly half of spike-specific TCRs are directed at unmutated variant regions. CD4 TCRs associated with vaccination spanned spike, dominating at 160-218 and 743-854. Spike-specific TCR depth and breadth grew after two AZD1222 doses. Without day 14 samples, only post-peak T cell repertoires were studied.

Germline V CDR1 and CDR2: DFQATT, SNEGSKA (reference sequence). Trimming shortened V by 6 bases and J by 0 bases, and 6 bases separated the two germline ends. The CDR3 sequence is 11 residues long. V is TRBV20-1 and J is TRBJ2-7; possibly TRBD1 for D (5 bases). The clonotype was recovered from an adult in good health. Sequenced here: peripheral blood, sampled on day 0 of MenACWY control vaccination. CDR3 bases: TGCAGTGCGGGGCCCTCCTACGAGCAGTACTTC. Its translation is CSAGPSYEQYF.